This entry is about one T cell receptor beta chain. Its matching antigen is unknown. Every bit of the isolated RNA underwent reverse transcription, so sequencing read expressed TCRB transcripts. TCRdb's copy holds only in-frame clones and misses some; the assay was immunoSEQ multiplex PCR. The sample includes about 620,000 clones, roughly 15% of them seen just once. The data were taken from a study of beta chain features in type 1 diabetes. General study points: It was not settled here whether HLA type affects TCRB rearrangement. Compared to healthy donors, patients appeared to have naive, central memory and Treg TCRB repertoires that were more alike.

J was trimmed by 5 bases and V by 4 bases; bases with no gene match: 17. CDR1 and CDR2 from the germline V gene are SGHNT and YYREEE (reference sequence). The CDR3 sequence is 18 residues long. This chain joins TRBV5-4 and TRBJ2-3; 9 nucleotides agree with TRBD2. This TCR came from a man between 18 and 35 years old in good health. Sequencing was carried out using naive CD4+ T cells from blood. CDR3 sequence reads: CASSPNTGRGGRLDTQYF. The DNA for the CDR3 is TGTGCCAGCAGCCCGAATACAGGGCGGGGGGGCCGGTTAGATACGCAGTATTTT.